The 11 T cell receptor beta chains given below trace back to one sample, sequenced in a study of beta chain features in type 1 diabetes. The study reverse transcribed the entire isolated RNA, so it sequenced expressed TCRB transcripts. TCRdb keeps only in-frame clones here, not all; method: immunoSEQ multiplex PCR. Among 130,000 or so clones, around a tenth were seen once, and the ten largest hold 0.55% to 0.65%. The sequenced sample was central memory CD4+ T cells from blood. These receptors all stem from a woman aged 35 to 49 in good health.

V is TRBV29-1 and J is TRBJ2-2; possible D gene TRBD2, 6 bases. CDR1 is SQVTM and CDR2 is ANQGSEA in the germline V gene. The ends were cut back, 8 bases at V and 1 base at J, with 14 bases in the middle. There are 14 residues in the CDR3. The DNA for the CDR3 is TGCAGCTATGGAGGAGGGGTGAACACCGGGGAGCTGTTTTTT. It specifies CSYGGGVNTGELFF.

Only a few counts were recorded for this clone. The V and J genes are TRBV6-6 and TRBJ1-1; 7 bases map to TRBD1. The V gene end was trimmed by 5 bases and the J gene end by 2 bases; junction bases not matched to a gene: 5. The CDR3 runs to 14 residues. Germline V lookup: CDR1 MNHNY, CDR2 SVGAGI (reference sequence). The chain's CDR3 is CASSRRQGNTEAFF. CDR3 in DNA: TGTGCCAGCAGTAGACGACAGGGAAACACTGAAGCTTTCTTT.

J is TRBJ1-2 and V is TRBV9, with 7 bases identical to TRBD1. The CDR3 covers 13 residues. Germline assignment: CDR1 SGDLS and CDR2 YYNGEE. With V trimmed by 5 bases and J by 8 bases, 9 bases remained unmatched. The CDR3 DNA follows: TGTGCCAGCAGTTCGACAGGGAGACGGGGCTACACCTTC. The encoded protein is CASSSTGRRGYTF.

This clone was picked up a small number of times. The J gene is TRBJ2-7, the V gene TRBV7-2; the D gene is possibly TRBD2 (5 bases). The V end was cut by 5 bases, the J end by 3 bases, with 14 bases between. Per germline, CDR1 SGHTA and CDR2 FQGNSA. CDR3 size: 14 residues. The CDR3 here is CASSPSTAGYEQYF. CDR3 bases: TGTGCCAGCAGCCCCAGTACGGCGGGCTACGAGCAGTACTTC. The complete variable domain, with remaining parts taken from reference TRBV7-2 and TRBJ2-7, reads GAGVSQSPSNKVTEKGKDVELRCDPISGHTALYWYRQSLGQGLEFLIYFQGNSAPDKSGLPSDRFSAERTGGSVSTLTIQRTQQEDSAVYLCASSPSTAGYEQYFGPGTRLTVT.

This clone showed up just a few times. This chain joins TRBV29-1 and TRBJ2-2, with D perhaps TRBD2 (6 bases). V lost 5 bases and J 4 bases, leaving 17 bases between the germline ends. From germline, CDR1 is SQVTM and CDR2 ANQGSEA. The CDR3 is made up of 15 amino acids. The DNA for the CDR3 is TGCAGCGTTCCCCGGGACTCCGGGGGCACCGGGGAGCTGTTTTTT. Amino acid sequence: CSVPRDSGGTGELFF.

Only a few counts were recorded for this clone. The rearrangement links TRBV5-4 to TRBJ1-2; D is unclear. The germline CDR1 and CDR2 sequences are SGHNT and YYREEE (reference sequence). The CDR3 contains 11 residues. V was pared by 3 bases and J by 4 bases, with 4 bases between. The CDR3, as DNA: TGTGCCAGCAGCTCGGTCTATGGCTACACCTTC. Translated, it gives CASSSVYGYTF.

This clone was seen a few times. The chain joins TRBV7-2 to TRBJ2-5; D may be TRBD1 (5 bases). The closer fit of TRBJ2-7 to the DNA end suggests the J call may be wrong. The germline V gene encodes CDR1 SGHTA and CDR2 FQGNSA. The CDR3 spans 11 residues. The CDR3 here is CATSDRYEQYF. The CDR3 DNA reads TGTGCCACCTCAGACAGATACGAGCAGTACTTC.

This clone was seen only a few times. This chain links TRBV7-2 with TRBJ1-1, with D hard to call. Germline V gene lookup returns CDR1 SGHTA and CDR2 FQGNSA. The ends were cut back, 2 bases at V and 2 bases at J, with 9 bases in the middle. This CDR3 is built from 14 residues. The CDR3 nucleotides read TGTGCCAGCAGCTTATGGGGAGTTAACACTGAAGCTTTCTTT. Its protein product is CASSLWGVNTEAFF.

This clone was seen only a few times. The V and J genes are TRBV12-5 and TRBJ2-5; TRBD1 agrees at 9 bases. Losses at the gene ends were 1 base for V and 5 bases for J; bases not matched to a gene: 2. The CDR3 covers 14 residues. The germline gives CDR1 LGHNT, CDR2 FRNRAP. The CDR3 spells CASGLGTGVETQYF. As DNA, the CDR3 is TGTGCTAGTGGTTTGGGGACAGGGGTCGAGACCCAGTACTTC. Drawing the rest from reference TRBV12-5 and TRBJ2-5, the complete variable domain is DARVTQTPRHKVTEMGQEVTMRCQPILGHNTVFWYRQTMMQGLELLAYFRNRAPLDDSGMPKDRFSAEMPDATLATLKIQPSEPRDSAVYFCASGLGTGVETQYFGPGTRLLVL.

This clone came up a few times. The chain employs TRBV27 and TRBJ2-1; D is ambiguous. The V end lost 3 bases, the J end lost 4 bases, and 7 bases lay between the germline ends. The CDR3 has 13 amino acids. Germline-derived CDR1 and CDR2 are MNHEY and SMNVEV (reference sequence). CDR3 residues: CASSLLPYNEQFF. For the CDR3, the DNA is TGTGCCAGCAGTTTGCTACCTTACAATGAGCAGTTCTTC.

The V and J genes are TRBV11-2 and TRBJ2-3; 8 bases map to TRBD1. The V gene's germline CDR1 is SGHAT and CDR2 FQNNGV. The CDR3 length is 18 residues. J was trimmed by 4 bases and V by 1 base; bases with no gene match: 13. This CDR3 reads CASSLGTGITSRADTQYF. The CDR3 coding sequence is TGTGCCAGCAGCTTAGGGACAGGGATTACCTCCAGGGCAGATACGCAGTATTTT.